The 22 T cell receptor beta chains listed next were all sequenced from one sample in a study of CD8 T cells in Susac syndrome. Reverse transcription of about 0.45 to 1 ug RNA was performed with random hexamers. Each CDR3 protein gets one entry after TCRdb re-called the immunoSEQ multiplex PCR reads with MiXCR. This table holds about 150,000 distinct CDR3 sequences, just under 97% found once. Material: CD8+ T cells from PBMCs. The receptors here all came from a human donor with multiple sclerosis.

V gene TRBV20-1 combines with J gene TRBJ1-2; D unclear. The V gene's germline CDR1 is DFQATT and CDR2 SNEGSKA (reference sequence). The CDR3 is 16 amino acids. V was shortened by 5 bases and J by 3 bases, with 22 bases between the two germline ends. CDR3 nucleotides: TGCAGTGCTGCCCGGACGGTTAGGGCAGACTACTATGGCTACACCTTC. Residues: CSAARTVRADYYGYTF.

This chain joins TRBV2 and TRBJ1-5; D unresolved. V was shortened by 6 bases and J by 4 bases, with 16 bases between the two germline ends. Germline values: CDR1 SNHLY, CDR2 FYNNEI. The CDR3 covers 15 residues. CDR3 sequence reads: CASSRRAGLNQPQHF. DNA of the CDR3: TGTGCCAGCAGCCGCCGCGCAGGTCTGAATCAGCCCCAGCATTTT.

Here the CDR3 reads CASSPGRDTQYF. CDR3 nucleotide sequence: TGTGCCAGCAGTCCCGGACGGGATACGCAGTATTTT. V usage is TRBV13 and J usage is TRBJ2-3; D is ambiguous. The CDR3 loop spans 12 amino acids. V was trimmed by 6 bases and J by 6 bases, leaving 10 bases between them. CDR1 PRHDT and CDR2 FYEKMQ come from the germline V gene (reference sequence).

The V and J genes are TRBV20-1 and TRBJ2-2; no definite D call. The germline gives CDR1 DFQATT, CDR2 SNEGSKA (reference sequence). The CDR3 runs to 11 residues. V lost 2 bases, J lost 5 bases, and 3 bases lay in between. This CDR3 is CSARHTGELFF. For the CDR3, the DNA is TGCAGTGCTAGACATACCGGGGAGCTGTTTTTT.

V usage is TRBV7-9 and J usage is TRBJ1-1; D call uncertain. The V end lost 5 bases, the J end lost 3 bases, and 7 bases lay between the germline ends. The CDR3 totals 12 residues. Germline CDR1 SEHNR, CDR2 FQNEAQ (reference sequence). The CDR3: CASSAGYTEAFF. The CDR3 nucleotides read TGTGCCAGCAGCGCGGGCTACACTGAAGCTTTCTTT.

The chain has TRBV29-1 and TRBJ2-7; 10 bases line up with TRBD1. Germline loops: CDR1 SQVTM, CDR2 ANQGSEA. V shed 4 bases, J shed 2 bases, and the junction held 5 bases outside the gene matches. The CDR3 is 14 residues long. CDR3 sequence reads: CSVGPGQGPYEQYF. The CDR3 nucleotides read TGCAGCGTTGGCCCGGGACAGGGGCCCTACGAGCAGTACTTC.

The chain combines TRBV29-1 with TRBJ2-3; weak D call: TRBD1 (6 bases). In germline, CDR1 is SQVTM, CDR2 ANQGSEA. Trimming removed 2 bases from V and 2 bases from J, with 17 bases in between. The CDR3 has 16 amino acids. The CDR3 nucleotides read TGCAGCGTTGAACTGGACAGCCTCCTACCCACAGATACGCAGTATTTT. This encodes CSVELDSLLPTDTQYF.

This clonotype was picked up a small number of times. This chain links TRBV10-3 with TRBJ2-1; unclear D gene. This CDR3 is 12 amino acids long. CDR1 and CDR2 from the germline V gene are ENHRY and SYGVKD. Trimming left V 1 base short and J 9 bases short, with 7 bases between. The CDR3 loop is CAISELEGEQFF. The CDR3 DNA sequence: TGTGCCATCAGTGAGTTGGAAGGTGAGCAGTTCTTC.

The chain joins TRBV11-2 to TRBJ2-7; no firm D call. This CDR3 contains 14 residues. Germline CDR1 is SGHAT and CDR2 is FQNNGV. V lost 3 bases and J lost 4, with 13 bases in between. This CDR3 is CASSFASATYEQYV. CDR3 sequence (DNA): TGTGCCAGCAGCTTTGCCAGTGCCACATACGAGCAGTACGTC.

The CDR3 loop reads CASSETFGSVNTEAFF. The CDR3 coding sequence is TGTGCCAGCAGTGAAACGTTTGGATCGGTGAACACTGAAGCTTTCTTT. This sequence joins TRBV2 and TRBJ1-1; D remains unclear. Germline V gene sequence: CDR1 SNHLY, CDR2 FYNNEI. The germline V and J ends were trimmed by 2 bases and 0 bases, with 13 bases remaining between them. The CDR3 length is 16 residues.

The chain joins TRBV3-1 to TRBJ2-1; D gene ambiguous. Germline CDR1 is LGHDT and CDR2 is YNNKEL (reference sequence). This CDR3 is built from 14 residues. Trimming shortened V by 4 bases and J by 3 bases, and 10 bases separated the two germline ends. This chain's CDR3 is CASSPPANYNEQFF. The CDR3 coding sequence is TGTGCCAGCAGCCCGCCAGCAAACTACAATGAGCAGTTCTTC.

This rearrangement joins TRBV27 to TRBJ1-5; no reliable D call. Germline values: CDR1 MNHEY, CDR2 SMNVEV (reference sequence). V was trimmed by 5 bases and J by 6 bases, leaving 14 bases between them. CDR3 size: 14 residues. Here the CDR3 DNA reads TGTGCCAGCAGTCCCGAGGGTATCGGTCAGCCCCAGCATTTT. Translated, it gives CASSPEGIGQPQHF.

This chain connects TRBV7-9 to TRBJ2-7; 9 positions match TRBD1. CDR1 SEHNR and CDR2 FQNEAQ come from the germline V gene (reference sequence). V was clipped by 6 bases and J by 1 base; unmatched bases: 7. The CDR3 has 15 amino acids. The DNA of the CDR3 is TGTGCCAGCAGTTTTTCCGGGACAGGGTCCTACGAGCAGTACTTC. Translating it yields CASSFSGTGSYEQYF.

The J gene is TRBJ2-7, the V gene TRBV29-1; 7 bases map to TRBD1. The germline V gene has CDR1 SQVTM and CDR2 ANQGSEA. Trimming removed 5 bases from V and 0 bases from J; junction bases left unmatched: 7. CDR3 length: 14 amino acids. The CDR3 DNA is TGCAGCGTTACTCTGACAGGGCCCTCCTACGAGCAGTACGTC. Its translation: CSVTLTGPSYEQYV.

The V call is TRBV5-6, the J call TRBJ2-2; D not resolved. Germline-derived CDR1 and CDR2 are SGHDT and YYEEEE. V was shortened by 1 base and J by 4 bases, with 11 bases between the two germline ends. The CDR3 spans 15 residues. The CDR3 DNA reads TGTGCCAGCAGCTTGATTCGACGGCCCACCGGGGAGCTGTTTTTT. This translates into CASSLIRRPTGELFF.

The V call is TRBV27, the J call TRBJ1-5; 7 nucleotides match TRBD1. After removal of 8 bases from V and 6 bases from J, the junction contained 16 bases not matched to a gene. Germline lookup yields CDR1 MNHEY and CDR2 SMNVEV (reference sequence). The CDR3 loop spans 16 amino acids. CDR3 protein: CASANSPQGESQPQHF. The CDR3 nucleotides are TGTGCCAGCGCCAACTCCCCTCAGGGGGAGAGTCAGCCCCAGCATTTT.

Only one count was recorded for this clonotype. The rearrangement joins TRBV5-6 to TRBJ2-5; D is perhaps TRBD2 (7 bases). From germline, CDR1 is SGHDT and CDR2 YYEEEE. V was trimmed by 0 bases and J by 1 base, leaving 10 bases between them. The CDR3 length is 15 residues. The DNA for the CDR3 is TGTGCCAGCAGCTTGGTAGGGGGGGGCCAAGAGACCCAGTACTTC. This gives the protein CASSLVGGGQETQYF. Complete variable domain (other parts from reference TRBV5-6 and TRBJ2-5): DAGVTQSPTHLIKTRGQQVTLRCSPKSGHDTVSWYQQALGQGPQFIFQYYEEEERQRGNFPDRFSGHQFPNYSSELNVNALLLGDSALYLCASSLVGGGQETQYFGPGTRLLVL.

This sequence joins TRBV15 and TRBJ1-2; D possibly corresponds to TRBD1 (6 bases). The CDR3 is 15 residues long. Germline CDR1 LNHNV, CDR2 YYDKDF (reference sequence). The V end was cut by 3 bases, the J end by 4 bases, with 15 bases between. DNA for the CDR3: TGTGCCACCAGCAGGGACGTACAGGGAGGCTATGGCTACACCTTC. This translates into CATSRDVQGGYGYTF.

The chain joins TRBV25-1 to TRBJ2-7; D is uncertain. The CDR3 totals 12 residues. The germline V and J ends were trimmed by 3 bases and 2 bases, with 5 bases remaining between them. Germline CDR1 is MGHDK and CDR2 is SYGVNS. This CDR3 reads CASSERTYEQYF. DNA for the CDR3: TGTGCCAGCAGTGAGCGAACCTACGAGCAGTACTTC.

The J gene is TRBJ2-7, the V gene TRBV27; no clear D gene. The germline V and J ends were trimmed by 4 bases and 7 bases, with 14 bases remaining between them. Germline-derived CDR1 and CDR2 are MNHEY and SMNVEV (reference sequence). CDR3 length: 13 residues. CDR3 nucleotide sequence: TGTGCCAGCAGTTCAAGTCTAAAAGGGGAGCAGTACTTC. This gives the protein CASSSSLKGEQYF.

CDR3 protein: CASSLRSIRAPSTDTQYF. The CDR3 bases are TGTGCCAGCAGCTTACGATCCATCAGGGCTCCTAGCACAGATACGCAGTATTTT. The chain links TRBV11-2 to TRBJ2-3; TRBD1 is a possible D gene (5 bases). The CDR3 extends over 18 amino acids. CDR1 and CDR2 from the germline V gene are SGHAT and FQNNGV. The V end was cut by 2 bases, the J end by 0 bases, with 18 bases between.

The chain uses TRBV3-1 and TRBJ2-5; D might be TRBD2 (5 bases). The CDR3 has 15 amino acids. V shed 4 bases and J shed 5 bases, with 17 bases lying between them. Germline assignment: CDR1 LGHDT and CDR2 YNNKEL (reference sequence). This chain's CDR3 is CASSLRPSTGETQYF. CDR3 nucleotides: TGTGCCAGCAGCCTGCGACCCTCAACGGGGGAGACCCAGTACTTC.